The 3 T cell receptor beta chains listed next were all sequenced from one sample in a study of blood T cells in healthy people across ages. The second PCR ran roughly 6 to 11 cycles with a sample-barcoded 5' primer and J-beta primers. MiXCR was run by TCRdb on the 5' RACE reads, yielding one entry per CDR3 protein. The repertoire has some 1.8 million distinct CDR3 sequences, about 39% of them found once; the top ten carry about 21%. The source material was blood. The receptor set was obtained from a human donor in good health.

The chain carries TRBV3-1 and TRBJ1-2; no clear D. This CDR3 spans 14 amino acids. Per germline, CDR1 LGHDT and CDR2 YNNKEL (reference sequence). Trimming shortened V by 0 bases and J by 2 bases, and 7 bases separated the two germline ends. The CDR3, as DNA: TGTGCCAGCAGCCAAGATTACGGGAACTATGGCTACACCTTC. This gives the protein CASSQDYGNYGYTF.

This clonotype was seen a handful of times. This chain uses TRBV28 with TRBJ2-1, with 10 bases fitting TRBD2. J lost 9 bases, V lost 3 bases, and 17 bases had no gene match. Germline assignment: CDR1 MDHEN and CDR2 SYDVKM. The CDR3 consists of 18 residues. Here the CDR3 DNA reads TGTGCCAGCAGTTTTCCCCTAGGCGGAGCGGGGGGGCGAAGTGAGCAGTTCTTC. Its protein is CASSFPLGGAGGRSEQFF.

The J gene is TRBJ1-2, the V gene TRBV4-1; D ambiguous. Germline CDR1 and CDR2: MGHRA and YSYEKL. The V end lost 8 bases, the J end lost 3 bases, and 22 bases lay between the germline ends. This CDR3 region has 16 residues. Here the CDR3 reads CASLSPPGSRYYGYTF. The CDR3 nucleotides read TGCGCCAGCCTATCCCCACCGGGCAGCCGATACTATGGCTACACCTTC.